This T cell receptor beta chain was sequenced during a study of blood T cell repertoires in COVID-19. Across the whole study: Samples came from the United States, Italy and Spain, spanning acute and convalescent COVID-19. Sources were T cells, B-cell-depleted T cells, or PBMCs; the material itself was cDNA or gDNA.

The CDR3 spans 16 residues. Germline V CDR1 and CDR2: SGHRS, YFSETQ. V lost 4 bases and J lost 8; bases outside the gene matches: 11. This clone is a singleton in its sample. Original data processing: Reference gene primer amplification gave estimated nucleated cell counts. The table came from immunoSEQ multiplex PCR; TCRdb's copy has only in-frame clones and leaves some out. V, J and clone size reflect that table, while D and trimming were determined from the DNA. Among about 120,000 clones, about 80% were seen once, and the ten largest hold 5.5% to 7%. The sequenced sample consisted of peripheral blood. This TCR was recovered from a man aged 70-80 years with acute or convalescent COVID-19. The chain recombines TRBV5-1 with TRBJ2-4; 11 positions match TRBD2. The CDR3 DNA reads TGCGCCAGCAGCCCACCGACTAGCGGGGAGATGGACATTCAGTACTTC. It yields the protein CASSPPTSGEMDIQYF.